The T cell receptor (beta chain) under discussion was sequenced for a study of blood T cell repertoires in COVID-19. At the level of the study: Acute and convalescent COVID-19 samples came from the United States, Italy and Spain.

Which cohort a participant joined came from the clinical history participants gave. Donors in Cohort 3 who had recovered were those with two negative PCRs, healthcare professional clearance, or resolution of their symptoms. Germline-derived CDR1 and CDR2 are ENHRY and SYGVKD. With 2 bases clipped from V and 2 bases from J, the junction kept 4 bases outside the gene matches. This CDR3 spans 16 amino acids. Study processing details: Nucleated cell counts were estimated from reference gene primer amplification. Repertoires were generated with immunoSEQ multiplex PCR, while TCRdb's copy carries only in-frame clones and drops some. The V and J calls and the clone size are those of that table, but D and trimming were determined from the DNA. The sample holds 250,000 to 350,000 clones, roughly 89% seen once.

Sequencing input: PBMCs or T cells enriched from blood (not recorded which). The sequence came from a woman between 18 and 30 years old who had recovered from COVID-19. The chain links TRBV10-3 to TRBJ2-7; 12 nucleotides match TRBD2. The CDR3 nucleotides read TGTGCCATCAGTGAGGGGCTAGCGGGAGGGACCTACGAGCAGTACTTC. Residues: CAISEGLAGGTYEQYF.